Included here is one T cell receptor beta chain sequence, with context. Only one count was recorded for this clone. The clone's antigen remains unknown. Base-call qualities are not available, and no considerably larger clone is one nucleotide away. The cohort consisted of approximately 690 healthy bone marrow donors. Cohort members were all nominally healthy when sampled, although unrecorded immune exposures were likely present. The donor tested CMV seropositive and was one of the 289 seropositive cohort members. A peripheral blood sample was provided by each donor, and peripheral blood mononuclear cells were used for TCR beta sequencing. The Qiagen DNeasy Blood Extraction Kit was used to extract genomic DNA from the blood cell samples. The library was made by the immunoSEQ multiplex PCR assay. A mixture of 60 forward primers for TCR Vbeta segments and 13 reverse primers for TCR Jbeta segments was used in the multiplex PCR. The CDR3 region of rearranged TCR beta genes was amplified from genomic DNA with a multiplex PCR assay. The Illumina HiSeq System was used to sequence the amplified TCR beta libraries as 87-base-pair reads. Turning to the authors' computational methods: A later analysis tallied 75 million to 95 million unique TCR beta chains across the 666 repertoires, and approximately 12 million of those chains were shared by two or more donors. To remove PCR and sequencing errors, raw reads were error-corrected and collapsed into unique sequences using a nearest-neighbor algorithm that merged closely related sequences. To assign V, D and J gene segments, CDR3 sequences were aligned to IMGT reference sequences. For a sequence to be retained, at least a six-nucleotide match to both a V gene segment and a J gene segment was required. Rearrangements were classified as productive when the CDR3 lacked stop codons and remained in frame with V and J, and all other rearrangements were classified as non-productive. CDR3 was defined by IMGT convention, running from the second conserved V-encoded cysteine to the conserved J-encoded phenylalanine. Sequences without an unambiguous match to a single V gene segment were excluded from the earlier analysis of a few hundred of the donors. In an earlier analysis of some 590 of the donors, a V segment was called functional when productive rearrangements were above 56.7%, and segregating when the standard deviation between donors exceeded 5%. To diagnose cytomegalovirus status from the catalog of TCR beta chain sequences, a statistical classification framework was built. V and J gene assignment, in a later analysis, came from comparing TCR nucleotide sequences with IMGT/GENE-DB human TR gene sequences. Using the TCRdist pipeline, a later analysis assigned CDR3 sequences along with most-parsimonious VDJ recombination scenarios. A later analysis defined each TCR beta chain by its CDR3 amino acid sequence plus V-gene family, and excluded reads lacking a unique V-gene family. In a later analysis, around 600 highly shared, low-generation-probability nucleotide sequences were removed to address suspected cross-contamination and a sequencing artifact. In a later analysis, a clonal expansion index for each public chain was calculated from normalized within-repertoire ranks of inferred template counts. In a later analysis, generation probabilities were computed with a VDJ recombination model fitted to out-of-frame rearrangements, and the resulting probabilities were checked against IGoR. A later analysis scored TCR-TCR, TCR-HLA and TCR-CMV co-occurrence with hypergeometric tests, applying a repertoire-size bias correction to TCR pairs. False discovery rates were estimated in a later analysis by permuting HLA or CMV assignments 20 times. In a later analysis, co-occurring TCRs were grouped with DBSCAN, and TCRdist sequence similarity was added when clustering was performed within HLA-allele-positive subsets. Repertoires with fewer than 30,000 or more than 120,000 public chains were left out of co-occurrence clustering, as were a few repertoires with anomalous nucleotide sharing. This immuneACCESS table, as held by TCRdb, lists in-frame sequences with V and J called but not all clones. Of the missing ones, under half trace to an unresolved V gene in checked studies; the others have no known cause. That table supplies the V and J calls and clone size; D and trimming were determined from the DNA. The sample table contains 50,000 to 60,000 clones; only one count was recorded for roughly 76% of them. The top ten hold 2.5% to 3% of the sample.

The data derive from a study of cytomegalovirus exposure and HLA in healthy donors (dated by TCRdb to between 2016 and 2019). Regarding the research as a whole: An earlier analysis of 587 of the donors reported 276 Gb of sequence data and 95 million to 140 million unique TCR beta sequences obtained from about 170 million T cells. The study used immunosequencing to profile the T cell repertoires of some 600 subjects and linked those repertoires to cytomegalovirus serostatus. All discovery cohort repertoires had been generated on a single sequencing platform. Several DR-DQ haplotypes were treated as single units for association and clustering because of strong linkage in the cohort. The genetic ancestry cluster associated with self-reported Caucasian donors included over 80% of the 300 to 450 genotyped donors. A later analysis re-examined previously published TCR beta repertoires from over 500 donors and added high-resolution HLA genotyping to investigate patterns of TCR occurrence. An early release that covered roughly 600 HLA-typed donors contained around 300 gigabases of sequencing data and tens of millions of unique TCR sequences. Typing coverage varied by locus: roughly 620-640 donors for A, B, C, DRB1 and DQB1; about 520 for DQA1; approximately 570 for DPA1; roughly 450 for DPB1. An earlier analysis of 587 of the donors used high-throughput TCR beta sequencing to judge whether each TCR beta V gene segment behaved as functional or pseudogenic. In the later analysis, no new phenotypic data were used to find candidate immune exposures; instead, reliance was placed on TCR beta sequences and their occurrence across donors. To predict cytomegalovirus infection status, the study brought together high-throughput TCR immunosequencing, statistical association of individual TCRs with disease status, and machine learning. Class I and class II HLA loci were covered by the typing at four-digit resolution. Across around 400 genotyped donors of the cohort, an average of 235,054 unique TCR beta nucleotide sequences per donor were sequenced, and roughly 20% of those sequences were non-productive. In a later genetic analysis, genome-wide SNP genotypes for about 55% of the roughly 670 donors were used, and that subset was treated as a discovery cohort. Donor age, sex, ethnicity and CMV serostatus were compiled alongside the repertoire data. The aim of the study was to test whether cataloging public T cell receptors could identify signatures of past pathogen exposure. Besides the first cohort of 500 to 700 subjects, a separate validation cohort made up of 120 or so different subjects was used.

The CDR3 holds 14 amino acids from the cysteine to the phenylalanine. The CDR3 DNA has 42 bases and is translated from base 1. V is reduced by 4 bases and J by 2 bases, leaving a spacing of 12 bases between them. CDR1 is given as LGHNA and CDR2 as YNFKEQ, both from the germline V gene. Overall study outcomes, separate from this receptor: HLA typing was unavailable for some donors at each locus, so association tests used only the typed subset. Three of the identified cytomegalovirus-associated TCR beta chains were confirmed in vitro to be specific for cytomegalovirus antigens. According to the authors, the approach could potentially be generalized to other disease states and immunological phenotypes. The study gave a list of some 150 TCR beta chains associated with cytomegalovirus. Correlated functional status among segregating V segments might reflect linkage disequilibrium, but an unknown experimental factor could not be ruled out. In a later analysis, TCR association rates were found to vary across HLA loci, with the most associated TCRs seen for DRB1 alleles and the fewest for HLA-C alleles. According to a later analysis, parvovirus B19, influenza, CMV and Epstein-Barr virus appeared linked to several top co-occurrence clusters. A later genetic analysis associated a missense DCLRE1C variant with V-gene and J-gene trimming of TCR beta chains, and an independent cohort replicated the association. A cluster of highly shared sequence variants was judged likely to be a technical artifact of the sequencing pipeline. Compared with the roughly 670-donor mean, donors in an Asian-associated ancestry cluster had fewer N-insertions in productive TCRs, according to a later genetic analysis. A further reported finding was that TCR beta sequences accurately predicted the HLA-A and HLA-B alleles for most subjects in the first cohort. In a later analysis, HLA-associated TCR beta chains were found to be more clonally expanded and to have lower generation probabilities than equally common non-associated chains. The classifier was reported to diagnose cytomegalovirus status with high specificity and sensitivity in both the original cohort and the validation cohort. The 87-base-pair reads could not distinguish some IMGT-functional V segments, including TRBV6-2 and TRBV6-3, so those segments were excluded. According to a later analysis, most CMV-associated TCR beta chains appeared to be HLA-restricted, and the HLA associations seemed to be driven largely by CMV exposure. Across donors, most TCR sequences were observed very rarely, whereas some public TCRs were present in many individuals. This cohort had only TCR beta chains sequenced, and the lack of alpha or paired-chain data limited which features could be detected. An earlier analysis of 587 of the donors showed that most TCR beta V segments appeared in productive rearrangements either about 87% or about 30% of the time, which broadly matched IMGT annotations. When HLA alleles, especially DR and DQ, strongly co-occurred, attributing TCR associations to individual alleles was difficult. Because counts were too low, roughly 17 rarely observed V segments, including chromosome 9 orphons, were left out of the earlier analysis of over 550 of the donors. Immune exposure information for the cohort was limited to CMV serostatus. At a false discovery rate of 0.05, a later analysis linked around 17,000 TCR beta sequences to specific HLA alleles. Presence/absence analyses assumed roughly uniform sequencing depth across donors, an assumption that may not hold.

The chain uses TRBV4-2 and TRBJ2-7; TRBD2 is a weak D gene call, 5 bases matching. The sample comprised PBMCs. The TCR sequence derives from a woman in her thirties or forties in good health and CMV-seropositive. Read as DNA, the sequence is TGTGCCAGCAGCCCCGCCGAGGGCACCTACGAGCAGTACTTC. Its coded protein is CASSPAEGTYEQYF.